One and the same sample provided the 3 T cell receptor beta chains below, sequenced in a study of cytomegalovirus exposure and HLA in healthy donors (dated by TCRdb to about 2017). Library construction relied on the immunoSEQ multiplex PCR assay. A mixture of 60 forward primers for TCR Vbeta segments and 13 reverse primers for TCR Jbeta segments was used in the multiplex PCR. TCRdb provides this immuneACCESS table in a form limited to in-frame rearrangements. Some clones are lacking; in checked studies, under half of them reflect an unresolved V gene, and why the rest are absent is not known. Across this sample there are approximately 200,000 clones, with roughly four fifths seen only once. The ten largest clones represent about 3.1% of the sample. The sample consisted of PBMCs. The receptors derive from a woman between 25 and 40 years old in good health and CMV-seropositive.

The J gene is TRBJ1-3, the V gene TRBV29-1; tentative D call: TRBD1 (5 bases). The CDR3 runs to 14 residues. The germline V gene has CDR1 SQVTM and CDR2 ANQGSEA. With 2 bases removed from V and 4 bases from J, the gap between germline ends came to 12 bases. CDR3 amino acids: CSVELGTEGNTIYF. The CDR3, as DNA: TGCAGCGTTGAATTGGGGACTGAGGGAAACACCATATATTTT. The full variable domain, completed using reference TRBV29-1 and TRBJ1-3, is SAVISQKPSRDICQRGTSLTIQCQVDSQVTMMFWYRQQPGQSLTLIATANQGSEATYESGFVIDKFPISRPNLTFSTLTVSNMSPEDSSIYLCSVELGTEGNTIYFGEGSWLTVV.

This chain uses TRBV13 with TRBJ2-3; perhaps TRBD1 as D (6 bases). The ends were cut back, 5 bases at V and 8 bases at J, with 35 bases in the middle. The CDR3 loop spans 20 amino acids. Germline CDR1 and CDR2: PRHDT and FYEKMQ (reference sequence). CDR3 region: CASSHSPGPAAPHRAGTQYF. The CDR3 DNA is TGTGCCAGCAGCCATTCCCCTGGTCCAGCGGCCCCGCACAGGGCAGGTACGCAGTATTTT.

The chain joins TRBV5-5 to TRBJ1-1, with 8 bases lining up with TRBD1. The germline V gene encodes CDR1 SGHKS and CDR2 YYEKEE (reference sequence). This CDR3 comprises 15 residues. V lost 2 bases to trimming and J lost 0 bases; unmatched junction nucleotides: 3. The CDR3 spells CASSFGQGLNTEAFF. CDR3 bases: TGTGCCAGCAGCTTCGGACAGGGTCTGAACACTGAAGCTTTCTTT.